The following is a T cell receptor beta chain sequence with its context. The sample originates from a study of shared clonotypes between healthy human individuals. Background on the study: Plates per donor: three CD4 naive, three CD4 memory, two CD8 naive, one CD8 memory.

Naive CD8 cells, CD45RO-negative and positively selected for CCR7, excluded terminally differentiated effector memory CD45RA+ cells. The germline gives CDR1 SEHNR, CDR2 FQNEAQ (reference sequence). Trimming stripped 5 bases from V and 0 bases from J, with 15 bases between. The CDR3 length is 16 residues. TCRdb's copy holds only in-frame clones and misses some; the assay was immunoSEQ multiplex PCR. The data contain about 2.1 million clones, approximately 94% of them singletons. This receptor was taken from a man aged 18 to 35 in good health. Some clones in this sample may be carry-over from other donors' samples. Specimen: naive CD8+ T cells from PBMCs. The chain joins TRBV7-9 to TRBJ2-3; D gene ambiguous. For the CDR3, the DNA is TGTGCCAGCAGCCCACCCCCCGTAACTAGCACAGATACGCAGTATTTT. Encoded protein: CASSPPPVTSTDTQYF.